This T cell receptor beta chain was identified in a study of T-cell memory formation after mild COVID-19. UMIs and sample barcodes were carried by the TCR alpha and TCR beta cDNA libraries that 5'RACE produced using constant-segment primers. TCRdb called the 5' RACE reads again in MiXCR, with one record for every CDR3 protein. The table shows fewer than 200,000 distinct CDR3 sequences, with approximately 12% occurring only once. This CDR3 spans 15 amino acids. The V and J ends lost 11 bases and 5 bases respectively, with 24 bases between them. The germline CDR1 and CDR2 sequences are MGHDK and SYGVNS. Study results and caveats: Confirmation of SARS-CoV-2 specificity was lacking for second-wave clones peaking day 37.

This clonotype occurred a few times. Its specificity is not known. The chain joins TRBV25-1 to TRBJ2-5; a possible D gene is TRBD1 (5 bases). Sequenced input: PBMCs or a T cell subset sorted from them (not recorded which). The source is a man aged 18 to 29 who had mild COVID-19 (a few samples of this study predate the infection). Cell type and time point are not known. The CDR3 bases are TGTGCCTCCGCCAAGGGGCAGAGTTCCCAGGAGACCCAGTACTTC. Translated, it gives CASAKGQSSQETQYF.